The clone carrying this T cell receptor beta chain was counted a few times. V was trimmed by 6 bases and J by 4 bases, leaving 10 bases between them. This CDR3 has 13 residues. Germline loops: CDR1 SNHLY, CDR2 FYNNEI. Primers: 60 Vbeta forward and 13 Jbeta reverse. Sequencing used immunoSEQ multiplex PCR; TCRdb keeps in-frame clones, though not all of them. The sample includes about 160,000 clones, about three quarters of them seen just once. The data were obtained in a study of cytomegalovirus exposure and HLA in healthy donors. Specimen: PBMCs. This clonotype was sampled from a female donor in good health and CMV-seronegative. V and J are TRBV2 and TRBJ2-1; unclear D gene. The CDR3 spells CASSERWYNEQFF. In DNA, the CDR3 is TGTGCCAGCAGCGAACGGTGGTACAATGAGCAGTTCTTC. The whole variable domain, remainder taken from reference TRBV2 and TRBJ2-1, is EPEVTQTPSHQVTQMGQEVILRCVPISNHLYFYWYRQILGQKVEFLVSFYNNEISEKSEIFDDQFSVERPDGSNFTLKIRSTKLEDSAMYFCASSERWYNEQFFGPGTRLTVL.